In this sample, the clone carrying this T cell receptor beta chain turned up once. As yet, its antigen is unknown. The data are from a study of shared clonotypes between healthy human individuals. Broader study findings: Lower generation probabilities were found for non-shared clonotypes than for those shared by all four donors.

The CDR3 has 13 amino acids. The trim removed 8 bases at V and 1 base at J, leaving 2 bases unmatched. Germline V CDR1 and CDR2: ENHRY, SYGVKD. Naive CD8 populations comprised CD45RO-negative cells positively selected for CCR7, excluding terminally differentiated effector memory CD45RA+ cells. All participating donors were Caucasian adults from Nashville, Tennessee. Deep-level assay runs were performed. Method: immunoSEQ multiplex PCR; TCRdb's copy keeps in-frame clones and lacks some. This table has just over 2,000,000 clones, roughly 95% appearing once. The TCR originated in a man aged 18 to 30 in good health. This rearrangement joins TRBV10-3 to TRBJ1-1; TRBD1 matches at 9 bases. Sequencing input: naive CD8+ T cells sorted from blood. For the CDR3, the DNA is TGTGCCATCCGACAGGGGGGGAACACTGAAGCTTTCTTT. Protein product: CAIRQGGNTEAFF.